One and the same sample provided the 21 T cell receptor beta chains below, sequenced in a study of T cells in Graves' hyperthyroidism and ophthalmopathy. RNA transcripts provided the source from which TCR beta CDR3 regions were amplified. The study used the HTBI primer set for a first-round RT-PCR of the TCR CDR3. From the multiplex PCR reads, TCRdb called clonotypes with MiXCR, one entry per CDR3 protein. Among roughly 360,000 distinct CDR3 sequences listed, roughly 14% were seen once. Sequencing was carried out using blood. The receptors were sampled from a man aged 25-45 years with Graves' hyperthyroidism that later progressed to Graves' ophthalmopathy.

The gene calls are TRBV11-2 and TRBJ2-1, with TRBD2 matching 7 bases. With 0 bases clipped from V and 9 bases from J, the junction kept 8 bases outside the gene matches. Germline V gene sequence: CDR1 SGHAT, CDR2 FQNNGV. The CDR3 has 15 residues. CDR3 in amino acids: CASSLDAGVNSEQFF. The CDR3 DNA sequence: TGTGCCAGCAGCTTAGACGCGGGAGTGAATAGTGAGCAGTTCTTC.

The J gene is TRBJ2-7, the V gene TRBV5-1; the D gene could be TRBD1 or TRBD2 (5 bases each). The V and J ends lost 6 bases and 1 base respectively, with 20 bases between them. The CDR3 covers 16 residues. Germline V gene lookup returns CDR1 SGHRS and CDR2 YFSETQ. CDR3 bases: TGCGCCAGCACGCAACTCTGGGGGAGAATGTCCTACGAGCAGTACTTC. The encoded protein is CASTQLWGRMSYEQYF.

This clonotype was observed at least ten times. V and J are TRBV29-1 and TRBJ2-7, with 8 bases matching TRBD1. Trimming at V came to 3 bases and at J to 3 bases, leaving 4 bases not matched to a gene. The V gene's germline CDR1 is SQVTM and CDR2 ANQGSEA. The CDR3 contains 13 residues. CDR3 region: CSVEVGQGYEQYF. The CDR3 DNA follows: TGCAGCGTTGAGGTCGGACAGGGCTACGAGCAGTACTTC.

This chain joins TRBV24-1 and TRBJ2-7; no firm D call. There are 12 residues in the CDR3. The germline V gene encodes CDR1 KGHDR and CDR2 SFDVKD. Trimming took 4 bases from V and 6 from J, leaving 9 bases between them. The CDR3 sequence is CATSDGRIEQYF. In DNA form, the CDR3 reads TGTGCCACCAGTGACGGACGGATCGAGCAGTACTTC.

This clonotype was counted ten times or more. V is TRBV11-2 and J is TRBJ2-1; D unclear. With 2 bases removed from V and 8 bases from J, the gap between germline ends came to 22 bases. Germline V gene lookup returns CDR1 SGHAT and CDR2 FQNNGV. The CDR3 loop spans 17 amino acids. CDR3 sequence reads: CASSLSKVTLPGDEQFF. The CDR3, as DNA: TGTGCCAGCAGCTTAAGTAAGGTGACTCTCCCCGGCGATGAGCAGTTCTTC.

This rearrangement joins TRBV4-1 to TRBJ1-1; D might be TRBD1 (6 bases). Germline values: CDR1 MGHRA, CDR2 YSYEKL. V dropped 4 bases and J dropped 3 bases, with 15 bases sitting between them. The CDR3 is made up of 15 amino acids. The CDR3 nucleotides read TGCGCCAGCAGCCCAGGGGACATAAGGGACACTGAAGCTTTCTTT. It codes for CASSPGDIRDTEAFF.

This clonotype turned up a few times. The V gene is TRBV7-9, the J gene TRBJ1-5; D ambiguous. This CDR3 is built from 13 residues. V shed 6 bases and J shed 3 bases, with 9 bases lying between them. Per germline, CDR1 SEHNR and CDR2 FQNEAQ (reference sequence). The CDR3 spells CASSTENNQPQHF. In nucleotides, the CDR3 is TGTGCCAGCAGTACAGAAAACAATCAGCCCCAGCATTTT.

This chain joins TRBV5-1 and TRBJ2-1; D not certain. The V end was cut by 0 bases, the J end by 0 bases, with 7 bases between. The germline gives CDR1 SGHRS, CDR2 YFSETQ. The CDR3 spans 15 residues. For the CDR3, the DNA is TGCGCCAGCAGCTTGGAGGCAGGCTCCTACAATGAGCAGTTCTTC. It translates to CASSLEAGSYNEQFF.

The CDR3 here is CASRNGNFNEQFF. CDR3 coding DNA: TGTGCCAGCAGGAACGGGAATTTCAATGAGCAGTTCTTC. The chain employs TRBV6-1 and TRBJ2-1, with D perhaps matching TRBD2 (5 bases). In germline, CDR1 is MNHNS, CDR2 SASEGT. The CDR3 consists of 13 residues. V lost 6 bases and J 6 bases, leaving 12 bases between the germline ends.

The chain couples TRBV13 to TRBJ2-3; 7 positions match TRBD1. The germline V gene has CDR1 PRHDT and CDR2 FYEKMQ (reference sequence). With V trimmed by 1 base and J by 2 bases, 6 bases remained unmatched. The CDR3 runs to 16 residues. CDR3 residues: CASSLDGTDDTDTQYF. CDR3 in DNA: TGTGCCAGCAGCTTAGATGGGACAGACGACACAGATACGCAGTATTTT.

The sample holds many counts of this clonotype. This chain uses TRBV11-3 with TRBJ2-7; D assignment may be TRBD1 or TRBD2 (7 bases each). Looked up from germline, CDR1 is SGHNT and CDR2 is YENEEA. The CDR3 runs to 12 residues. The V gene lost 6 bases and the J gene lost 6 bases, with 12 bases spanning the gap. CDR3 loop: CASRSGGVEQYF. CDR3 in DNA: TGTGCCAGCAGGTCAGGGGGGGTCGAGCAGTACTTC.

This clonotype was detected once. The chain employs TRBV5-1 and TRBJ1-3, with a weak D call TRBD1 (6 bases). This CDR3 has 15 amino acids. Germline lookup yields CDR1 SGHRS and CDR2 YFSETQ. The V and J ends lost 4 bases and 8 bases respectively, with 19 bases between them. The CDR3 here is CASSQYPDSSDTIYF. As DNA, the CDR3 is TGCGCCAGCAGCCAATACCCGGACAGTTCGGACACCATATATTTT.

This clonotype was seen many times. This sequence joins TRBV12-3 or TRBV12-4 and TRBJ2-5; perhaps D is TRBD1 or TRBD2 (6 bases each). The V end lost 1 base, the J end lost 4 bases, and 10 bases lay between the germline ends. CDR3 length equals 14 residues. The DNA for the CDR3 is TGTGCCAGCAGTTTAGGGGGGGCGGCAGAGACCCAGTACTTC. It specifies CASSLGGAAETQYF.

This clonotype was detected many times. CDR3 coding DNA: TGCGCCAGCAGCTGGGGACAGGGGGCGTCGGCTTTCTTT. It is translated as CASSWGQGASAFF. J is TRBJ1-1 and V is TRBV5-1; 12 bases are shared with TRBD1. Germline CDR1 SGHRS, CDR2 YFSETQ. Trimming cost V 3 bases and J 11 bases; bases outside gene matches: 5. The CDR3 extends over 13 amino acids.

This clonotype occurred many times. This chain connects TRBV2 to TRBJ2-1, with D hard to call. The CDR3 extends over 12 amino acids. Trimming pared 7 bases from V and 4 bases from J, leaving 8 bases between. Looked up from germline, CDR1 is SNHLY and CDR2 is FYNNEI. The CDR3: CASTRAYNEQFF. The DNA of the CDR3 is TGTGCCAGCACTCGGGCGTACAATGAGCAGTTCTTC.

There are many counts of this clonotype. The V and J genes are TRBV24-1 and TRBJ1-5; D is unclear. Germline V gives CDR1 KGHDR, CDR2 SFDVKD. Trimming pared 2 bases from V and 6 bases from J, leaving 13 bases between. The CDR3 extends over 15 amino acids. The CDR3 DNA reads TGTGCCACCAGTGATTCCAGCGAGCAGAGTCAGCCCCAGCATTTT. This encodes CATSDSSEQSQPQHF.

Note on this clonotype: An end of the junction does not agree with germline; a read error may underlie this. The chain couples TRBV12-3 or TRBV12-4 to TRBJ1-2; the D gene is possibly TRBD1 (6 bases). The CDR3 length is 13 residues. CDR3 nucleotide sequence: TGTGCCAGCAGCCCCGCCAGGGCAGGGACAAAGGCCTTC. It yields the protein CASSPARAGTKAF.

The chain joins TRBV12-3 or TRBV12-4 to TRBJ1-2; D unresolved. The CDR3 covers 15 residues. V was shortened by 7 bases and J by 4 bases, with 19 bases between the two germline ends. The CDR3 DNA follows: TGTGCCAGCACTACATGGAGGCCGCGCAGCTATGGCTACACCTTC. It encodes CASTTWRPRSYGYTF.

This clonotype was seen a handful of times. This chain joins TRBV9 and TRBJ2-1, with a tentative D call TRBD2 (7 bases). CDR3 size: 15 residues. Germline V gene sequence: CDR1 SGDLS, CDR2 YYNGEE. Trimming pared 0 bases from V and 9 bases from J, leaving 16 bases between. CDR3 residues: CASSVGQGRDFEQFF. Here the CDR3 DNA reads TGTGCCAGCAGCGTAGGTCAGGGGAGGGACTTTGAGCAGTTCTTC.

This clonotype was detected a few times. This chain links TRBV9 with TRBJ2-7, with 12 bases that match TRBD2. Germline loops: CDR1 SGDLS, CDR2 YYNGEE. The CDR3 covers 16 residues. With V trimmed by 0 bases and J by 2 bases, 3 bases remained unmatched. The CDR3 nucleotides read TGTGCCAGCAGCGTAGGAGCTAGCGGGGGGGCCTACGAGCAGTACTTC. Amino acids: CASSVGASGGAYEQYF.

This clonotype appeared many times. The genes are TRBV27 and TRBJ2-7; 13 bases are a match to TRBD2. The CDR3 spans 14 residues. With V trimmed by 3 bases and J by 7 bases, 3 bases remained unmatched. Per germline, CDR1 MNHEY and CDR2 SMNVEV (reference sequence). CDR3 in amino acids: CASSFRLAGGEQYF. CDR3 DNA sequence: TGTGCCAGCAGTTTTCGACTAGCGGGGGGAGAGCAGTACTTC.